The clone carrying this T cell receptor beta chain was counted a few times. This sample was included in a study of technical replicates of blood from a few donors. Trimming took 10 bases from V and 0 from J, leaving 16 bases between them. The CDR3 covers 15 residues. CDR1 and CDR2 (germline): MNHEY, SMNVEV (reference sequence). Measured with immunoSEQ multiplex PCR; TCRdb has only the in-frame clones, and not every one. This sample has 60,000 to 65,000 clones, with 75% to 90% found just once. This sequence joins TRBV27 and TRBJ1-5, with D unclear. The sample consisted of PBMCs. The receptor's source is a human donor in good health. Some clones in this sample may be carry-over from other donors' samples. The CDR3: CATGPLVNSNQPQHF. The CDR3 DNA reads as TGTGCCACCGGTCCCCTGGTAAATAGCAATCAGCCCCAGCATTTT.